This entry lists 32 T cell receptor beta chains sequenced from one sample in a study of T cells in Graves' hyperthyroidism and ophthalmopathy. Amplified TCR beta CDR3 regions derived from RNA transcripts. HTBI primers drove first-round RT-PCR of the TCR CDR3. TCRdb re-derived calls from the multiplex PCR reads in MiXCR, one entry per CDR3 protein. The repertoire includes under 800,000 distinct CDR3 sequences, less than 15% of them detected once, and about 9.4% sits in the top ten. The specimen sequenced was blood. Receptor source: a woman aged 18-35 years with Graves' hyperthyroidism.

The gene calls are TRBV6-1 and TRBJ2-1; no clear D gene. The germline V gene encodes CDR1 MNHNS and CDR2 SASEGT. The CDR3 has 16 residues. Trimming shortened V by 2 bases and J by 2 bases, and 13 bases separated the two germline ends. The CDR3 sequence is CASSETMGGPYNEQFF. The CDR3 DNA is TGTGCCAGCAGTGAAACCATGGGCGGCCCCTACAATGAGCAGTTCTTC.

This clonotype was recorded many times. The chain is built from TRBV20-1 and TRBJ1-2; a weak D match, TRBD1 (5 bases). Looked up from germline, CDR1 is DFQATT and CDR2 is SNEGSKA (reference sequence). This CDR3 contains 17 residues. Trimming removed 2 bases from V and 0 bases from J, with 19 bases in between. The CDR3 coding sequence is TGCAGTGCTAGATCCCCTCCGGGGGGGAGAGCTAACTATGGCTACACCTTC. This gives the protein CSARSPPGGRANYGYTF.

This clonotype was counted many times. This chain uses TRBV20-1 with TRBJ2-3, with TRBD2 identical over 14 bases. Looked up from germline, CDR1 is DFQATT and CDR2 is SNEGSKA (reference sequence). This CDR3 is built from 15 residues. The trim removed 5 bases at V and 6 bases at J, leaving 7 bases unmatched. The CDR3: CSALLTSGRADTQYF. The CDR3, as DNA: TGCAGTGCTCTATTGACTAGCGGGAGGGCCGATACGCAGTATTTT.

The chain uses TRBV24-1 and TRBJ2-1; a weak D match, TRBD2 (5 bases). The germline V gene encodes CDR1 KGHDR and CDR2 SFDVKD. V gave up 3 bases and J gave up 8 bases, with 13 bases separating them. The CDR3 runs 14 residues. CDR3 sequence (DNA): TGTGCCACCAGTGATCCTGTAAGAGGGCATGAGCAGTTCTTC. It is translated as CATSDPVRGHEQFF.

This clonotype appeared a few times. The chain carries TRBV29-1 and TRBJ2-1; D possibly corresponds to TRBD2 (6 bases). The CDR3 spans 11 residues. Germline assignment: CDR1 SQVTM and CDR2 ANQGSEA. V lost 4 bases, J lost 8 bases, and 9 bases lay in between. CDR3 in amino acids: CSVGGNYEQFF. For the CDR3, the DNA is TGCAGCGTTGGCGGGAACTATGAGCAGTTCTTC.

This chain joins TRBV28 and TRBJ1-2, with D perhaps TRBD1 (6 bases). V dropped 4 bases and J dropped 6 bases, with 12 bases sitting between them. Looked up from germline, CDR1 is MDHEN and CDR2 is SYDVKM. CDR3 length: 13 residues. Here the CDR3 DNA reads TGTGCCAGCAGTTACAGGGAATCGAATGGCTACACCTTC. This translates into CASSYRESNGYTF.

This clonotype was recorded a few times. This rearrangement joins TRBV11-3 to TRBJ2-3; 7 bases line up with TRBD2. Germline V gene data show CDR1 as SGHNT and CDR2 as YENEEA. The V gene end was trimmed by 4 bases and the J gene end by 2 bases; junction bases not matched to a gene: 9. CDR3 size: 16 residues. Written as DNA, the CDR3 is TGTGCCAGCAGCTCGGATTCCGGGACTATCACAGATACGCAGTATTTT. It is translated as CASSSDSGTITDTQYF.

This clonotype appeared a few times. The chain joins TRBV20-1 to TRBJ2-5, with TRBD1 matching over 8 bases. V gave up 3 bases and J gave up 5 bases; unmatched junction bases: 8. The CDR3 sequence is 14 residues long. From germline, CDR1 is DFQATT and CDR2 SNEGSKA (reference sequence). CDR3 protein: CSASTDRARETQYF. The CDR3 coding sequence is TGCAGTGCTAGTACGGACAGGGCCAGGGAGACCCAGTACTTC.

The chain employs TRBV6-2 or TRBV6-3 and TRBJ2-1; D possibly corresponds to TRBD1 (6 bases). The CDR3 length is 11 residues. V was shortened by 4 bases and J by 10 bases, with 8 bases between the two germline ends. Germline CDR1 is MNHEY and CDR2 is SVGEGT. The CDR3 nucleotides read TGTGCCAGCAGTTGGGGGACAGAGCAGTTCTTC. Protein sequence: CASSWGTEQFF.

V gene TRBV4-3 combines with J gene TRBJ1-2, with 8 bases lining up with TRBD1. The CDR3 totals 19 residues. J lost 1 base, V lost 1 base, and 14 bases had no gene match. Germline assignment: CDR1 LGHNA and CDR2 YSLEER. The CDR3 region has the DNA TGCGCCAGCAGCCAAGCCTCAACAGGGGGTTCCTTAAGTAACTATGGCTACACCTTC. It yields the protein CASSQASTGGSLSNYGYTF.

This clonotype has ten or more counts. This rearrangement joins TRBV30 to TRBJ2-7; possibly TRBD1 or TRBD2 for D (7 bases each). Trimming removed 1 base from V and 3 bases from J, with 19 bases in between. CDR1 is GTSNPN and CDR2 is SVGIG in the germline V gene (reference sequence). There are 16 residues in the CDR3. CDR3 sequence: CAWSAKKGAGDYEQYF. CDR3 in DNA: TGTGCCTGGAGTGCTAAAAAGGGGGCGGGAGACTACGAGCAGTACTTC.

This clonotype was seen a few times. This chain links TRBV5-8 with TRBJ1-1, with D perhaps TRBD1 (6 bases). Germline lookup yields CDR1 SGHTS and CDR2 YDEGEE. The CDR3 is made up of 14 amino acids. The germline V and J ends were trimmed by 4 bases and 4 bases, with 14 bases remaining between them. The DNA of the CDR3 is TGTGCCAGCAGCGTGAGGGGGGGAGTCACTGAAGCTTTCTTT. It translates to CASSVRGGVTEAFF.

The gene calls are TRBV18 and TRBJ1-1, with 9 nucleotides matching TRBD1. The CDR3 sequence is 16 residues long. CDR1 and CDR2 from the germline V gene are KGHSH and LQKENI. J was trimmed by 7 bases and V by 3 bases; bases with no gene match: 12. The CDR3 sequence: CASSPMNTGGIIEAFF. The CDR3 region has the DNA TGTGCCAGCTCACCCATGAATACAGGGGGCATTATTGAAGCTTTCTTT.

This sequence joins TRBV19 and TRBJ2-2, with TRBD2 matching 9 bases. This CDR3 spans 14 amino acids. Germline V gene lookup returns CDR1 LNHDA and CDR2 SQIVND (reference sequence). Losses at the gene ends were 3 bases for V and 8 bases for J; bases not matched to a gene: 4. As DNA, the CDR3 is TGTGCCAGTAGTATGAGCGGGAGGACAGGGGAGCTGTTTTTT. It specifies CASSMSGRTGELFF.

This clonotype was detected a few times. This chain links TRBV10-3 with TRBJ1-2, with D uncertain. V was trimmed by 1 base and J by 0 bases, leaving 9 bases between them. Germline-derived CDR1 and CDR2 are ENHRY and SYGVKD. The CDR3 runs 15 residues. The CDR3 DNA reads TGTGCCATCAGTGAGTTCGGGGAAACTAACTATGGCTACACCTTC. Its translation: CAISEFGETNYGYTF.

The table lists this clonotype with many counts. The rearrangement uses TRBV28 and TRBJ2-1; 12 bases line up with TRBD2. The CDR3 is 18 amino acids. Losses at the gene ends were 6 bases for V and 2 bases for J; bases not matched to a gene: 11. Germline-derived CDR1 and CDR2 are MDHEN and SYDVKM. The chain's CDR3 is CASSPPGLAGPPYNEQFF. In nucleotides, the CDR3 is TGTGCCAGCAGCCCACCGGGACTAGCGGGTCCGCCCTACAATGAGCAGTTCTTC.

This clonotype was recorded at least ten times. The CDR3 DNA reads TGCAGTGCTAGGCGGGAGTGGACAGATACGCAGTATTTT. Translating gives CSARREWTDTQYF. The V call is TRBV20-1, the J call TRBJ2-3, with 7 nucleotides matching TRBD2. CDR1 is DFQATT and CDR2 is SNEGSKA in the germline V gene (reference sequence). The CDR3 has 13 residues. After removal of 3 bases from V and 3 bases from J, the junction contained 3 bases not matched to a gene.

Only a few counts were recorded for this clonotype. The CDR3 loop is CASSFPGVRTDTQYF. DNA of the CDR3: TGTGCCAGCAGCTTTCCAGGAGTACGCACAGATACGCAGTATTTT. The V call is TRBV7-2, the J call TRBJ2-3; unclear D gene. The V end lost 3 bases, the J end lost 1 base, and 11 bases lay between the germline ends. Germline assignment: CDR1 SGHTA and CDR2 FQGNSA. The CDR3 runs to 15 residues.

As to this clonotype: Mismatch with germline at one junction end may stem from a read error. The chain recombines TRBV2 with TRBJ1-6; perhaps TRBD1 as D (5 bases). Germline V gene sequence: CDR1 SNHLY, CDR2 FYNNEI. CDR3 length: 13 residues. CDR3 nucleotides: TGTGCCAGCAGTGGGGGGGTTCGTTCACCCCTCCACTTC. Translation: CASSGGVRSPLHF.

This clonotype was counted many times. The V and J genes are TRBV12-3 or TRBV12-4 and TRBJ2-3; D remains ambiguous. This CDR3 has 12 amino acids. V was cut by 10 bases and J by 4 bases, with 12 bases left in between. This CDR3 is CATTSSADTQYF. DNA of the CDR3: TGTGCCACCACCTCCAGCGCAGATACGCAGTATTTT.

The sample holds many counts of this clonotype. In DNA, the CDR3 is TGTGCCTGGAGTGTGGGGGTATTTGGCGGTACAGATACGCAGTATTTT. Its translation: CAWSVGVFGGTDTQYF. The chain has TRBV30 and TRBJ2-3; D tentatively reads TRBD1 or TRBD2 (5 bases each). Trimming cost V 0 bases and J 3 bases, with 16 bases left between them. The length of the CDR3 is 16 residues. Looked up from germline, CDR1 is GTSNPN and CDR2 is SVGIG (reference sequence).

The rearrangement links TRBV3-1 to TRBJ2-1; 10 bases fit TRBD2. V was pared by 3 bases and J by 2 bases, with 4 bases of the junction left unmatched. The CDR3 spans 16 residues. Germline V gives CDR1 LGHDT, CDR2 YNNKEL (reference sequence). CDR3 bases: TGTGCCAGCAGCCATTTAGCGGGAGGCGCCTACAATGAGCAGTTCTTC. Amino acids: CASSHLAGGAYNEQFF.

The rearrangement uses TRBV20-1 and TRBJ1-5; no firm D call. V lost 5 bases to trimming and J lost 0 bases, with 8 bases between them. CDR3 length equals 13 residues. Germline-derived CDR1 and CDR2 are DFQATT and SNEGSKA (reference sequence). This CDR3 reads CSACQDSNQPQHF. Here the CDR3 DNA reads TGCAGTGCTTGCCAAGATAGCAATCAGCCCCAGCATTTT.

This clonotype occurred a few times. J is TRBJ2-1 and V is TRBV20-1; 7 bases fit TRBD2. This CDR3 has 14 amino acids. The germline V gene has CDR1 DFQATT and CDR2 SNEGSKA (reference sequence). V was clipped by 4 bases and J by 2 bases; unmatched bases: 5. This chain's CDR3 is CSATASGPYNEQFF. Written as DNA, the CDR3 is TGCAGTGCTACCGCTAGCGGCCCCTACAATGAGCAGTTCTTC.

The chain has TRBV4-1 and TRBJ2-5; 11 bases agree with TRBD2. This CDR3 is built from 18 residues. V shed 0 bases, J shed 4 bases, and the junction held 10 bases outside the gene matches. Germline V lookup: CDR1 MGHRA, CDR2 YSYEKL. The CDR3 DNA sequence: TGCGCCAGCAGCCAAGAATCGGGACTAGCGGAGGGGGGAGAGACCCAGTACTTC. Translation gives CASSQESGLAEGGETQYF.

At least ten counts were recorded for this clonotype. V and J are TRBV6-1 and TRBJ1-5; no firm D call. V was clipped by 6 bases and J by 0 bases, with 6 bases between them. The germline V gene has CDR1 MNHNS and CDR2 SASEGT. The CDR3 contains 13 residues. DNA of the CDR3: TGTGCCAGCAGGGCATATAGCAATCAGCCCCAGCATTTT. As protein: CASRAYSNQPQHF.

This clonotype has a count of ten or more. The rearrangement links TRBV7-9 to TRBJ2-7; D gene uncertain. V lost 1 base, J lost 6 bases, and 10 bases lay in between. Per the germline V gene, CDR1 is SEHNR and CDR2 is FQNEAQ (reference sequence). The CDR3 is made up of 13 amino acids. Written as DNA, the CDR3 is TGTGCCAGCAGCTTAGACATCTTGGGCGAGCAGTACTTC. As protein: CASSLDILGEQYF.

Many counts were recorded for this clonotype. The V gene is TRBV7-9, the J gene TRBJ2-3, with D perhaps matching TRBD2 (5 bases). V gave up 4 bases and J gave up 3 bases, with 8 bases separating them. Germline V gene lookup returns CDR1 SEHNR and CDR2 FQNEAQ (reference sequence). This CDR3 is built from 13 residues. The CDR3 sequence is CASSWEWTDTQYF. CDR3 DNA sequence: TGTGCCAGCAGCTGGGAGTGGACAGATACGCAGTATTTT.

This clonotype was observed many times. This chain links TRBV10-3 with TRBJ2-7; tentative D call: TRBD2 (5 bases). The CDR3 totals 12 residues. V was clipped by 3 bases and J by 5 bases, with 8 bases between them. CDR1 and CDR2 from the germline V gene are ENHRY and SYGVKD. For the CDR3, the DNA is TGTGCCATCAGTGATGCCGGGAACGAGCAGTACTTC. Residues: CAISDAGNEQYF.

The table lists this clonotype with a few counts. The chain is built from TRBV5-6 and TRBJ2-3; perhaps TRBD1 as D (6 bases). The CDR3 is 15 amino acids. Germline V CDR1 and CDR2: SGHDT, YYEEEE. Trimming cost V 2 bases and J 1 base, with 11 bases left between them. In nucleotides, the CDR3 is TGTGCCAGCAGCTTCTCAGGGGCTGGCACAGATACGCAGTATTTT. It translates to CASSFSGAGTDTQYF.

The chain is built from TRBV5-1 and TRBJ2-2, with D unclear. The CDR3 runs to 15 residues. Trimming pared 0 bases from V and 1 base from J, leaving 7 bases between. Looked up from germline, CDR1 is SGHRS and CDR2 is YFSETQ. CDR3 region: CASSLARRNTGELFF. CDR3 bases: TGCGCCAGCAGCTTGGCGCGGAGGAACACCGGGGAGCTGTTTTTT.

Many counts were recorded for this clonotype. V is TRBV7-2 and J is TRBJ2-7; TRBD2 matches at 7 bases. In germline, CDR1 is SGHTA, CDR2 FQGNSA. This CDR3 has 15 amino acids. V was clipped by 6 bases and J by 1 base; unmatched bases: 9. Here the CDR3 reads CASRSIAGRSYEQYF. The CDR3 coding sequence is TGTGCCAGCAGGTCGATAGCGGGTAGGTCCTACGAGCAGTACTTC. The full variable domain, in which reference TRBV7-2 and TRBJ2-7 provide the parts outside the CDR3, is GAGVSQSPSNKVTEKGKDVELRCDPISGHTALYWYRQSLGQGLEFLIYFQGNSAPDKSGLPSDRFSAERTGGSVSTLTIQRTQQEDSAVYLCASRSIAGRSYEQYFGPGTRLTVT.